This note documents a single TCR beta chain sequence. Additional DNA sequences in this sample encode the identical CDR3. The data belong to a study of shared clonotypes between healthy human individuals. The overall study: Used for every donor were three CD4 naive, three CD4 memory, two CD8 naive and one CD8 memory plate.

The table came from immunoSEQ multiplex PCR; TCRdb's copy has only in-frame clones and leaves some out. The sample yields about 2.1 million clones, just over 90% seen once. Terminally differentiated effector memory CD45RA+ cells were excluded from the naive CD8 cells, which were CD45RO-negative and positively selected for CCR7. This clonotype was obtained from a man younger than 30 in good health. Some clones in this sample may be carry-over from other donors' samples. The sample taken for sequencing was naive CD8+ T cells from PBMCs.

The CDR3 DNA reads TGTGCCAGCAGCTTAGCGCTGGGCGAGCAGTACTTC. Translated: CASSLALGEQYF. The V call is TRBV7-9, the J call TRBJ2-7; D not certain. Germline V gene sequence: CDR1 SEHNR, CDR2 FQNEAQ (reference sequence). The CDR3 has 12 amino acids. With 0 bases removed from V and 6 bases from J, the gap between germline ends came to 6 bases.